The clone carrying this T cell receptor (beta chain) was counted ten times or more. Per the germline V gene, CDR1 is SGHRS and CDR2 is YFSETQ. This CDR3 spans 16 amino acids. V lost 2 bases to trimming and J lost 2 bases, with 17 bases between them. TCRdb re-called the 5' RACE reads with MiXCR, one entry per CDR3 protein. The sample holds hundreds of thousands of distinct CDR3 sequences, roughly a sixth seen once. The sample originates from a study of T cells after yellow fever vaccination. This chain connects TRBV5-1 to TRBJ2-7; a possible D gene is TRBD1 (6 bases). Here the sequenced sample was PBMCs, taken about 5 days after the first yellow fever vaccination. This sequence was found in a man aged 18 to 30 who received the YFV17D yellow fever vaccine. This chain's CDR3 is CASSFLLETGPYEQYF. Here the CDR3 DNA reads TGCGCCAGCAGCTTTCTCCTGGAGACAGGACCCTACGAGCAGTACTTC.